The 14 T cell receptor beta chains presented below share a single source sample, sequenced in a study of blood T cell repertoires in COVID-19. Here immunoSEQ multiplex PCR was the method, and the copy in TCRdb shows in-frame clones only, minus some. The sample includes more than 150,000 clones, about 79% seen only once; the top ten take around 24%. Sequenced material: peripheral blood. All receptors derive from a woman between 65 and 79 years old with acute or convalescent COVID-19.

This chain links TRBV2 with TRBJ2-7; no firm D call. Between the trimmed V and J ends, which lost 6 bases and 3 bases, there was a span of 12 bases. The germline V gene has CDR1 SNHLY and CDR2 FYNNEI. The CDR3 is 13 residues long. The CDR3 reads CASSARRHYEQYF. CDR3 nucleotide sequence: TGTGCCAGCAGCGCTCGCCGACACTACGAGCAGTACTTC.

This CDR3 is CASSGGRGSLNYGYTF. CDR3 in DNA: TGTGCCAGCAGTGGGGGCAGGGGGTCTTTGAACTATGGCTACACCTTC. This chain uses TRBV6-1 with TRBJ1-2; the match to TRBD1 covers 7 bases. V trimming: 4 bases; J trimming: 2 bases; junction bases outside the gene matches: 10. CDR1 is MNHNS, CDR2 SASEGT, per germline. The CDR3 is 16 amino acids.

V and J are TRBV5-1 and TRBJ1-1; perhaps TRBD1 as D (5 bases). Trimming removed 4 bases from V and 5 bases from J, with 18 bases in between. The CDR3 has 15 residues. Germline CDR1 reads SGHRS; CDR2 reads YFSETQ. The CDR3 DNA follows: TGCGCCAGCAGCAGGGCAGGGATCGCGGGAACTGAAGCTTTCTTT. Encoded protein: CASSRAGIAGTEAFF.

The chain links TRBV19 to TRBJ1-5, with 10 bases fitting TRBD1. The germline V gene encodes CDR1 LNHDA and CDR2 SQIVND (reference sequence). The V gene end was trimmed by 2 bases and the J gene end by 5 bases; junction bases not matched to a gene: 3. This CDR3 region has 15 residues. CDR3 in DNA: TGTGCCAGTAGTATATGGGGGACAGGGGATCAGCCCCAGCATTTT. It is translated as CASSIWGTGDQPQHF.

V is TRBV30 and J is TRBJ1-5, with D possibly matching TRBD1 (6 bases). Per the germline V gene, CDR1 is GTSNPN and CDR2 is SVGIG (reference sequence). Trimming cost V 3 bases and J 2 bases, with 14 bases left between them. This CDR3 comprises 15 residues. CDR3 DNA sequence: TGTGCCTGGAGCCGACAGGCGCAGGGCAATCAGCCCCAGCATTTT. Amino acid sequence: CAWSRQAQGNQPQHF. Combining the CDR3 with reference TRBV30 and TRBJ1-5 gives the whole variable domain SQTIHQWPATLVQPVGSPLSLECTVEGTSNPNLYWYRQAAGRGLQLLFYSVGIGQISSEVPQNLSASRPQDRQFILSSKKLLLSDSGFYLCAWSRQAQGNQPQHFGDGTRLSIL.

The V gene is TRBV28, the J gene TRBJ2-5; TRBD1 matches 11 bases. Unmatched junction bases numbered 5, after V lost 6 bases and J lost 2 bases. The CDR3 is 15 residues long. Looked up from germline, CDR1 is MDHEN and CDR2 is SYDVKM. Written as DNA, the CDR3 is TGTGCCAGCAGGGGACAGGGGGGATATCAAGAGACCCAGTACTTC. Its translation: CASRGQGGYQETQYF.

DNA of the CDR3: TGTGCCAGCAGCCCTTCTCCCCCTTGGGCCAACTCTGGAAACACCATATATTTT. Translation gives CASSPSPPWANSGNTIYF. The V call is TRBV7-8, the J call TRBJ1-3, with D hard to call. Trimming cost V 5 bases and J 0 bases, with 20 bases left between them. Germline V gives CDR1 SGHVS, CDR2 FQNEAQ. There are 18 residues in the CDR3.

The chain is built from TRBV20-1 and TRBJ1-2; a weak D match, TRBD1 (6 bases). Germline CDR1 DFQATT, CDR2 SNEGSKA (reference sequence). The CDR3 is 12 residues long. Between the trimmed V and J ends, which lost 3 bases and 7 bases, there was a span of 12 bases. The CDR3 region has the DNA TGCAGTGCTAGTAGGGGGTTAGGTGGCTACACCTTC. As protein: CSASRGLGGYTF.

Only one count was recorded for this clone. The CDR3 sequence is CASSLGLAGPLSEMAQFF. The CDR3 bases are TGTGCCAGCAGCCTCGGGCTAGCGGGACCCCTTTCGGAAATGGCGCAGTTCTTC. The rearrangement links TRBV5-8 to TRBJ2-1, with 9 bases identical to TRBD2. Germline V CDR1 and CDR2: SGHTS, YDEGEE. Unmatched junction bases numbered 23, after V lost 4 bases and J lost 12 bases. There are 18 residues in the CDR3.

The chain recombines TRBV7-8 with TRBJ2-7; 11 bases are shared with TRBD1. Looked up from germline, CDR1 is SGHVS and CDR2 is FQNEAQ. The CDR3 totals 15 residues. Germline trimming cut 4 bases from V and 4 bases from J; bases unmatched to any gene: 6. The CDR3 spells CASSWTGGRAYEQYF. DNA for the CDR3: TGTGCCAGCAGCTGGACAGGGGGCCGGGCGTACGAGCAGTACTTC.

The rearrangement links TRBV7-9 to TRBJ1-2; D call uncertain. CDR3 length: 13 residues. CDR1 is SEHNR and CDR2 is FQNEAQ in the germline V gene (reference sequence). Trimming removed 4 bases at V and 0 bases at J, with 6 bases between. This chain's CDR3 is CASSSTANYGYTF. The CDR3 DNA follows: TGTGCCAGCAGCTCAACAGCTAACTATGGCTACACCTTC.

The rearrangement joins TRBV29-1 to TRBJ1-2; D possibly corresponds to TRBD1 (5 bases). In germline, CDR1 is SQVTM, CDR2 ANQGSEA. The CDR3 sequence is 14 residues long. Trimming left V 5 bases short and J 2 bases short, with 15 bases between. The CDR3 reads CSVRGTDRNYGYTF. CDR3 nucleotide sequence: TGCAGCGTTCGGGGGACGGACCGAAACTATGGCTACACCTTC. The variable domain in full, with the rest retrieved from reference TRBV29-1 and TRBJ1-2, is SAVISQKPSRDICQRGTSLTIQCQVDSQVTMMFWYRQQPGQSLTLIATANQGSEATYESGFVIDKFPISRPNLTFSTLTVSNMSPEDSSIYLCSVRGTDRNYGYTFGSGTRLTVV.

The CDR3 DNA reads TGTGCCATCAGTATAGACAGGGCTGGTTCACCCCTCCACTTT. This encodes CAISIDRAGSPLHF. The rearrangement uses TRBV10-3 and TRBJ1-6, with 7 bases matching TRBD1. Germline V lookup: CDR1 ENHRY, CDR2 SYGVKD. The CDR3 contains 14 residues. With 5 bases clipped from V and 9 bases from J, the junction kept 7 bases outside the gene matches.

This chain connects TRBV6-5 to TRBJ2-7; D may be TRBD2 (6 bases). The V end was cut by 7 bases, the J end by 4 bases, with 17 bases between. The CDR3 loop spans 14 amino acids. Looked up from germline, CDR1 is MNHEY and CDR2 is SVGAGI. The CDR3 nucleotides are TGTGCCAGCACAGCGGGTCGATTGTCGTACGAGCAGTACTTC. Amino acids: CASTAGRLSYEQYF.